The next 17 T cell receptor beta chains were all read from a single sample in a study of T cells in Graves' hyperthyroidism and ophthalmopathy. RNA transcripts provided the source from which TCR beta CDR3 regions were amplified. A set of HTBI primers served as the primers for a first-round RT-PCR of the TCR CDR3. TCRdb reanalysed the multiplex PCR reads using MiXCR and keeps one entry per CDR3 protein. The table records 250,000 to 300,000 distinct CDR3 sequences, around 15% of them present only once. Material for sequencing was blood. The receptors were sampled from a woman aged 60 to 75 with Graves' ophthalmopathy.

This clonotype was observed many times. The chain is built from TRBV12-3 or TRBV12-4 and TRBJ2-3; D gene ambiguous. Trimming shortened V by 7 bases and J by 0 bases, and 11 bases separated the two germline ends. This CDR3 has 14 residues. The CDR3: CASKKTESTDTQYF. CDR3 sequence (DNA): TGTGCCAGCAAAAAGACGGAAAGCACAGATACGCAGTATTTT.

Worth noting for this clonotype: The junction departs from the called germline gene at one end, perhaps through a read error. The chain has TRBV5-1 and TRBJ2-5; D could derive from TRBD1 or TRBD2 (5 bases each). This CDR3 spans 13 amino acids. Germline V lookup: CDR1 SGHRS, CDR2 YFSETQ. CDR3 bases: TGTGCCAGCAGCTTGCGCAGGGACGAGACCCAGTACTTC. It codes for CASSLRRDETQYF.

This clonotype was found many times. V usage is TRBV5-1 and J usage is TRBJ2-3; tentatively, D is TRBD1 (7 bases). This CDR3 comprises 13 residues. V was clipped by 7 bases and J by 2 bases, with 11 bases between them. Germline lookup yields CDR1 SGHRS and CDR2 YFSETQ. CDR3 in DNA: TGCGCCAGCGCAGGGGGGTCCACAGATACGCAGTATTTT. It codes for CASAGGSTDTQYF.

This clonotype was detected many times. V is TRBV20-1 and J is TRBJ1-1; tentative D call: TRBD1 (5 bases). This CDR3 has 19 amino acids. V was trimmed by 5 bases and J by 2 bases, leaving 30 bases between them. Germline CDR1 reads DFQATT; CDR2 reads SNEGSKA (reference sequence). This CDR3 reads CSAPPRDRPALWANTEAFF. CDR3 DNA: TGCAGTGCTCCACCTAGGGACCGCCCTGCCCTATGGGCAAACACTGAAGCTTTCTTT.

The table lists this clonotype with many counts. CDR3 bases: TGCGCCAGCAGACGGGACAGGGGGTTGGACACTGAAGCTTTCTTT. Protein: CASRRDRGLDTEAFF. The rearrangement joins TRBV5-1 to TRBJ1-1; 11 bases match TRBD1. Unmatched junction bases numbered 6, after V lost 5 bases and J lost 3 bases. Germline V gives CDR1 SGHRS, CDR2 YFSETQ. The CDR3 extends over 15 amino acids.

This clonotype was detected ten times or more. The chain has TRBV12-3 or TRBV12-4 and TRBJ1-2; TRBD1 might be the D (5 bases). Trimming shortened V by 5 bases and J by 7 bases, and 17 bases separated the two germline ends. The CDR3 is 14 residues long. In DNA form, the CDR3 reads TGTGCCAGCAGTACGCGTAGCTCAGGGTCTGGCTACACCTTC. Amino acids: CASSTRSSGSGYTF.

This clonotype was counted many times. V and J are TRBV7-8 and TRBJ2-7, with 9 bases aligning to TRBD1. Germline loops: CDR1 SGHVS, CDR2 FQNEAQ. V trimming: 1 base; J trimming: 5 bases; junction bases outside the gene matches: 9. The CDR3 length is 16 residues. This CDR3 is CASSLEGLGTGNEQYF. In DNA, the CDR3 is TGTGCCAGCAGCTTAGAGGGCCTCGGGACAGGGAACGAGCAGTACTTC.

To note about this clonotype: Just one base apart from a much larger clone, this may be a read error. This sequence joins TRBV6-1 and TRBJ1-2; TRBD1 might be the D (5 bases). The CDR3 sequence is 16 residues long. Trimming shortened V by 3 bases and J by 1 base, and 15 bases separated the two germline ends. CDR1 is MNHNS, CDR2 SASEGT, per germline. The CDR3 here is CASSESSAGINYGYTF. CDR3 nucleotides: TGTGCCAGCAGTGAGTCCTCGGCAGGGATTAACTATGGCTACACCTTC.

This clonotype came up many times. The V gene is TRBV19, the J gene TRBJ1-1; possible D gene TRBD1, 5 bases. Trimming took 6 bases from V and 4 from J, leaving 15 bases between them. This CDR3 has 14 residues. Germline V gene sequence: CDR1 LNHDA, CDR2 SQIVND (reference sequence). CDR3 bases: TGTGCCAGTAGGGCGTATGGTAGGGGCACTGAAGCTTTCTTT. This translates into CASRAYGRGTEAFF.

This clonotype was seen only a few times. The chain has TRBV14 and TRBJ2-5, with 7 bases matching TRBD2. V dropped 1 base and J dropped 5; count of bases not matched to a gene: 13. Germline assignment: CDR1 SGHDN and CDR2 FVKESK. The CDR3 totals 17 residues. The CDR3 is CASSQVGGRSLRETQYF. The CDR3 DNA is TGTGCCAGCAGCCAAGTTGGCGGGAGATCTCTGCGGGAGACCCAGTACTTC.

This clonotype was counted many times. This rearrangement joins TRBV6-5 to TRBJ1-1; D is unresolved. This CDR3 is built from 14 residues. CDR1 MNHEY and CDR2 SVGAGI come from the germline V gene. V lost 0 bases and J 8 bases, leaving 13 bases between the germline ends. CDR3 sequence (DNA): TGTGCCAGCAGTTACTCGTTCCAGTCGGCCGAAGCTTTCTTT. Amino acids: CASSYSFQSAEAFF.

The chain uses TRBV9 and TRBJ2-1; no definite D call. CDR3 length equals 14 residues. Trimming removed 0 bases from V and 9 bases from J, with 13 bases in between. Per germline, CDR1 SGDLS and CDR2 YYNGEE. This CDR3 reads CASSVDLIRAEQFF. CDR3 nucleotide sequence: TGTGCCAGCAGCGTAGATCTTATTCGTGCTGAGCAGTTCTTC. Filled out from reference TRBV9 and TRBJ2-1, the complete variable domain reads DSGVTQTPKHLITATGQRVTLRCSPRSGDLSVYWYQQSLDQGLQFLIQYYNGEERAKGNILERFSAQQFPDLHSELNLSSLELGDSALYFCASSVDLIRAEQFFGPGTRLTVL.

As concerns this clonotype: A much bigger clone sits one base away, suggesting this may be a read error. The rearrangement uses TRBV19 and TRBJ1-1; unclear D gene. Germline CDR1 reads LNHDA; CDR2 reads SQIVND (reference sequence). The length of the CDR3 is 14 residues. The CDR3 DNA sequence: TGTGTCACTGGGAAACCGACGGAAAACACTGAAGCTTTCTTT. Protein product: CVTGKPTENTEAFF.

This clonotype has only one observation. The chain employs TRBV7-2 and TRBJ2-5; 9 bases are shared with TRBD1. The CDR3 length is 15 residues. The germline CDR1 and CDR2 sequences are SGHTA and FQGNSA. The J segment lost 0 bases and the V segment lost 8 bases, leaving 7 bases of the junction unmatched. The CDR3, as DNA: TGTGCCAGCCAACGGGGACAGGGCCACCAAGAGACCCAGTACTTC. It translates to CASQRGQGHQETQYF.

This clonotype was recorded at least ten times. The chain is built from TRBV7-2 and TRBJ2-3; TRBD2 aligns across 7 bases. The CDR3 sequence is 15 residues long. Germline V gene lookup returns CDR1 SGHTA and CDR2 FQGNSA. With 0 bases clipped from V and 2 bases from J, the junction kept 2 bases outside the gene matches. The CDR3 is CASSLAAGDTDTQYF. DNA of the CDR3: TGTGCCAGCAGCTTAGCTGCGGGAGACACAGATACGCAGTATTTT.

The gene calls are TRBV12-3 or TRBV12-4 and TRBJ1-2; D gene ambiguous. Between the trimmed V and J ends, which lost 6 bases and 6 bases, there was a span of 17 bases. The CDR3 totals 14 residues. The CDR3 protein is CASRGPGGNNGYTF. The CDR3 DNA follows: TGTGCCAGCAGGGGCCCCGGCGGCAATAATGGCTACACCTTC.

Of note for this clonotype: A single base separates this from a much larger clone, so it may be a read error. This chain joins TRBV19 and TRBJ1-5; unclear D gene. The germline gives CDR1 LNHDA, CDR2 SQIVND (reference sequence). This CDR3 is 12 amino acids long. The CDR3 region has the DNA TGTGCCAGTAGTCCGATGAATCAGCTCCAGCATTTT. This codes for CASSPMNQLQHF.